What follows are 24 T cell receptor beta chains derived from one specimen sequenced in a study of cytomegalovirus exposure and HLA in healthy donors. Vbeta (60) and Jbeta (13) primers were used in the PCR. Method: immunoSEQ multiplex PCR; TCRdb's copy keeps in-frame clones and lacks some. The table has 200,000 to 250,000 clones, less than 85% seen once. The specimen was PBMCs. Receptors were obtained from a young man in good health and CMV-seronegative.

V is TRBV6-1 and J is TRBJ1-2; the D is unclear. Germline CDR1 MNHNS, CDR2 SASEGT. CDR3 size: 17 residues. Trimming cost V 2 bases and J 6 bases, with 22 bases left between them. The CDR3 coding sequence is TGTGCCAGCAGTGAAACGGGGTCAACGAGTGCAGTAGATGGCTACACCTTC. Encoded protein: CASSETGSTSAVDGYTF.

This chain connects TRBV7-9 to TRBJ2-7, with D perhaps TRBD2 (6 bases). The CDR3 length is 12 residues. Trimming took off 5 bases at V and 4 bases at J, with 9 bases between the two ends. The germline gives CDR1 SEHNR, CDR2 FQNEAQ (reference sequence). The CDR3 coding sequence is TGTGCCAGCAGCCGTCGGGAGTACGAGCAGTACTTC. It yields the protein CASSRREYEQYF.

The chain uses TRBV5-1 and TRBJ1-3, with D tentatively TRBD1 (6 bases). The CDR3 has 16 residues. V lost 4 bases, J lost 4 bases, and 18 bases lay in between. Germline values: CDR1 SGHRS, CDR2 YFSETQ. This CDR3 reads CASSADPAGAGNTIYF. CDR3 DNA sequence: TGCGCCAGCAGCGCGGACCCCGCAGGGGCCGGAAACACCATATATTTT.

A single count supports this clone. The chain links TRBV19 to TRBJ1-2; 7 bases match TRBD1. The CDR3 is made up of 12 amino acids. The V gene's germline CDR1 is LNHDA and CDR2 SQIVND (reference sequence). Trimming at V came to 5 bases and at J to 8 bases, leaving 5 bases not matched to a gene. The CDR3 DNA reads as TGTGCCAGTAGTGACAGGGATGTCGGCTACACCTTC. Amino acid sequence: CASSDRDVGYTF.

This chain connects TRBV5-6 to TRBJ2-5; unclear D gene. CDR3 length: 14 amino acids. Trimming removed 7 bases at V and 1 base at J, with 14 bases between. Germline V gives CDR1 SGHDT, CDR2 YYEEEE. The CDR3 sequence is CASARWALQETQYF. The DNA of the CDR3 is TGTGCCAGCGCCCGGTGGGCCCTCCAAGAGACCCAGTACTTC.

The chain links TRBV2 to TRBJ1-3; D is undetermined. CDR3 length: 14 residues. Between the trimmed V and J ends, which lost 7 bases and 3 bases, there was a span of 13 bases. Germline lookup yields CDR1 SNHLY and CDR2 FYNNEI. For the CDR3, the DNA is TGTGCCAGCACCAGGCCGTCTGGTGGAAACACCATATATTTT. It yields the protein CASTRPSGGNTIYF.

Notes on this clone: This CDR3 is also generated by other DNA sequences in the sample. The chain recombines TRBV27 with TRBJ2-1, with 10 bases fitting TRBD2. Losses at the gene ends were 10 bases for V and 6 bases for J; bases not matched to a gene: 9. There are 14 residues in the CDR3. From germline, CDR1 is MNHEY and CDR2 SMNVEV (reference sequence). The DNA for the CDR3 is TGTGCCACCGACACTAGCGGGATGAGCAATGAGCAGTTCTTC. It specifies CATDTSGMSNEQFF.

This chain connects TRBV6-1 to TRBJ2-5; D is uncertain. The CDR3 has 14 residues. CDR1 and CDR2 from the germline V gene are MNHNS and SASEGT. V gave up 6 bases and J gave up 2 bases, with 13 bases separating them. The CDR3 nucleotides are TGTGCCAGCAGCTCTCCAGTCTTACAAGAGACCCAGTACTTC. This encodes CASSSPVLQETQYF.

This clone was counted a single time. This rearrangement joins TRBV25-1 to TRBJ2-7, with a weak D call TRBD1 (5 bases). Per the germline V gene, CDR1 is MGHDK and CDR2 is SYGVNS. CDR3 length: 13 residues. V lost 6 bases and J 1 base, leaving 10 bases between the germline ends. The CDR3 here is CASRGQSSYEQYF. CDR3 nucleotides: TGTGCCAGCAGGGGGCAAAGTTCCTACGAGCAGTACTTC.

This clone has only a few counts. The gene calls are TRBV2 and TRBJ1-2, with 8 bases aligning to TRBD1. V lost 2 bases, J lost 10 bases, and 12 bases stayed unmatched. The CDR3 extends over 15 amino acids. CDR1 and CDR2 from the germline V gene are SNHLY and FYNNEI. Here the CDR3 reads CASSESRGRVSSYTF. The CDR3 nucleotides read TGTGCCAGCAGTGAAAGCAGGGGGCGAGTCTCTTCCTACACCTTC.

The chain carries TRBV6-5 and TRBJ2-3, with 10 bases aligning to TRBD2. The CDR3 runs 14 residues. The J segment lost 6 bases and the V segment lost 6 bases, leaving 6 bases of the junction unmatched. Germline CDR1 MNHEY, CDR2 SVGAGI. CDR3 sequence: CASRAGGPGDTQYF. Here the CDR3 DNA reads TGTGCCAGCAGAGCGGGAGGGCCGGGGGATACGCAGTATTTT.

J is TRBJ2-2 and V is TRBV19, with D perhaps TRBD2 (6 bases). V was pared by 5 bases and J by 3 bases, with 10 bases between. The CDR3 extends over 14 amino acids. CDR1 and CDR2 from the germline V gene are LNHDA and SQIVND (reference sequence). CDR3 in DNA: TGTGCCAGTAGTCGCGGGATATACACCGGGGAGCTGTTTTTT. It yields the protein CASSRGIYTGELFF.

The rearrangement uses TRBV5-1 and TRBJ2-2, with D hard to call. CDR3 length: 14 amino acids. The V end lost 6 bases, the J end lost 0 bases, and 9 bases lay between the germline ends. Germline V gives CDR1 SGHRS, CDR2 YFSETQ. CDR3 coding DNA: TGCGCCAGCAACGCAGGATCGAACACCGGGGAGCTGTTTTTT. The encoded protein is CASNAGSNTGELFF.

This chain links TRBV7-3 with TRBJ2-1; maybe TRBD2 (6 bases). V lost 5 bases and J 6 bases, leaving 11 bases between the germline ends. The germline V gene encodes CDR1 SGHTA and CDR2 FQGTGA. The CDR3 length is 13 residues. The CDR3 protein is CASSRGLSNEQFF. CDR3 sequence (DNA): TGTGCCAGCAGCCGGGGACTCTCCAATGAGCAGTTCTTC.

The chain has TRBV30 and TRBJ1-1; a weak D match, TRBD1 (5 bases). Trimming took 1 base from V and 3 from J, leaving 18 bases between them. There are 16 residues in the CDR3. The germline V gene encodes CDR1 GTSNPN and CDR2 SVGIG (reference sequence). CDR3 DNA: TGTGCCTGGAGTGGGTACTCGGGGGAAGGGTACACTGAAGCTTTCTTT. Translation: CAWSGYSGEGYTEAFF.

The chain links TRBV27 to TRBJ2-3; the match to TRBD2 covers 12 bases. V shed 3 bases and J 8 bases; nucleotides not matched to a gene: 6. Germline assignment: CDR1 MNHEY and CDR2 SMNVEV (reference sequence). The CDR3 has 15 residues. The CDR3 DNA sequence: TGTGCCAGCAGTTTCACCGGACTAGCGGGAACTACGCAGTATTTT. This codes for CASSFTGLAGTTQYF.

The chain uses TRBV6-1 and TRBJ1-2, with 7 positions matching TRBD1. Germline CDR1 and CDR2: MNHNS and SASEGT. This CDR3 is 14 amino acids long. V lost 6 bases to trimming and J lost 4 bases; unmatched junction nucleotides: 8. CDR3 region: CASRATGALYGYTF. Here the CDR3 DNA reads TGTGCCAGCAGGGCCACAGGGGCCCTCTATGGCTACACCTTC.

V usage is TRBV5-1 and J usage is TRBJ2-5; D is unclear. Trimming pared 2 bases from V and 5 bases from J, leaving 10 bases between. Germline V gives CDR1 SGHRS, CDR2 YFSETQ. This CDR3 has 13 amino acids. The CDR3 DNA reads as TGCGCCAGCAGCTTAAGATTGGAGGAGACCCAGTACTTC. Translating gives CASSLRLEETQYF. The whole variable domain, remainder taken from reference TRBV5-1 and TRBJ2-5, is KAGVTQTPRYLIKTRGQQVTLSCSPISGHRSVSWYQQTPGQGLQFLFEYFSETQRNKGNFPGRFSGRQFSNSRSEMNVSTLELGDSALYLCASSLRLEETQYFGPGTRLLVL.

The V and J genes are TRBV6-1 and TRBJ1-1; D not certain. CDR3 length: 14 residues. Germline lookup yields CDR1 MNHNS and CDR2 SASEGT. V was pared by 4 bases and J by 1 base, with 10 bases between. CDR3 bases: TGTGCCAGCAGTGTAGGAGGGTCGAACACTGAAGCTTTCTTT. It translates to CASSVGGSNTEAFF.

This chain connects TRBV7-3 to TRBJ2-2; 9 bases map to TRBD2. The CDR3 is 16 amino acids. Germline lookup yields CDR1 SGHTA and CDR2 FQGTGA. Unmatched junction bases numbered 5, after V lost 0 bases and J lost 6 bases. The CDR3 sequence is CASSLTRGRVSGELFF. The CDR3 DNA reads TGTGCCAGCAGCTTAACCCGCGGGAGGGTTTCCGGGGAGCTGTTTTTT.

The chain links TRBV11-2 to TRBJ1-2; maybe TRBD1 (5 bases). Germline V gene data show CDR1 as SGHAT and CDR2 as FQNNGV. The germline V and J ends were trimmed by 7 bases and 5 bases, with 14 bases remaining between them. CDR3 size: 13 residues. DNA for the CDR3: TGTGCCAGCATCCCTTGGGGCGATTATGGCTACACCTTC. Translation gives CASIPWGDYGYTF.

V usage is TRBV30 and J usage is TRBJ1-1; TRBD1 might be the D (6 bases). The CDR3 runs 14 residues. CDR1 and CDR2 from the germline V gene are GTSNPN and SVGIG (reference sequence). The V end was cut by 2 bases, the J end by 5 bases, with 15 bases between. The CDR3 protein is CAWSQTGLRTEAFF. CDR3 DNA sequence: TGTGCCTGGAGTCAAACAGGGTTGAGGACTGAAGCTTTCTTT.

This clone has more than one count but fewer than ten. The V and J genes are TRBV5-1 and TRBJ2-7, with 7 nucleotides matching TRBD1. J lost 0 bases, V lost 0 bases, and 12 bases had no gene match. The CDR3 is 18 amino acids. The germline gives CDR1 SGHRS, CDR2 YFSETQ. This chain's CDR3 is CASSLGQGPRRSSYEQYF. The CDR3 nucleotides are TGCGCCAGCAGCTTGGGACAGGGCCCCCGTAGGAGCTCCTACGAGCAGTACTTC.

This sequence joins TRBV30 and TRBJ2-2; tentative D call: TRBD2 (6 bases). The ends were cut back, 0 bases at V and 8 bases at J, with 10 bases in the middle. This CDR3 has 13 amino acids. Germline CDR1 reads GTSNPN; CDR2 reads SVGIG (reference sequence). The CDR3 DNA reads TGTGCCTGGAGTGTGGGGGGAAGGGGGGAGCTGTTTTTT. Its translation is CAWSVGGRGELFF.